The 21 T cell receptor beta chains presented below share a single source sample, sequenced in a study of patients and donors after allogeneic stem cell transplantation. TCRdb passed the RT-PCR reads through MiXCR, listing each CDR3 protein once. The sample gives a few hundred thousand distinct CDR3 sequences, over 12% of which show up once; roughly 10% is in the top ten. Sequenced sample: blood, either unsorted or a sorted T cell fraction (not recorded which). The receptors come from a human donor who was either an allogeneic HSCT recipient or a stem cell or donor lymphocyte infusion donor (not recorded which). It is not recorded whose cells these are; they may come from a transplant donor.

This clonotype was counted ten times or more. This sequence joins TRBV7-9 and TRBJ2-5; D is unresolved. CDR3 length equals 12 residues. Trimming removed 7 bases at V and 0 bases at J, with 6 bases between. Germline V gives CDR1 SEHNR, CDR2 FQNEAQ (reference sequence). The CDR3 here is CASNSYQETQYF. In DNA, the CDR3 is TGTGCCAGCAATAGCTACCAAGAGACCCAGTACTTC. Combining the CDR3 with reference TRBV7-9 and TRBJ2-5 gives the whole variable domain DTGVSQNPRHKITKRGQNVTFRCDPISEHNRLYWYRQTLGQGPEFLTYFQNEAQLEKSRLLSDRFSAERPKGSFSTLEIQRTEQGDSAMYLCASNSYQETQYFGPGTRLLVL.

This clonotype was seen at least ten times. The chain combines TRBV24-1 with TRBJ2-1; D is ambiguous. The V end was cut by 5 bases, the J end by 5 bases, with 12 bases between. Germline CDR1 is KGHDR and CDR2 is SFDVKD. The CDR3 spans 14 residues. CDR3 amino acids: CATSAYIGDNEQFF. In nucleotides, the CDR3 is TGTGCCACCAGTGCGTACATAGGAGACAATGAGCAGTTCTTC.

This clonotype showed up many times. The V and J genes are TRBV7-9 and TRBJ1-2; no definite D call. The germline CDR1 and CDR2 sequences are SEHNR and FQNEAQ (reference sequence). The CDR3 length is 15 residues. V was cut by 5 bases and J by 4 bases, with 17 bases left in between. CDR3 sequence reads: CASSPTSTKGYGYTF. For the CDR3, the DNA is TGTGCCAGCAGCCCCACTTCCACCAAGGGCTATGGCTACACCTTC.

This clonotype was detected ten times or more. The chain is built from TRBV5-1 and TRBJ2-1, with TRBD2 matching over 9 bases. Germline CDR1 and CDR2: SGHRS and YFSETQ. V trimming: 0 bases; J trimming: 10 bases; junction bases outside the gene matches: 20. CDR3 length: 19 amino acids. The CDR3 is CASSLAPGGGRASFSEQFF. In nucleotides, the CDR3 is TGCGCCAGCAGCTTGGCCCCGGGGGGCGGGAGGGCCTCTTTCTCAGAGCAGTTCTTC.

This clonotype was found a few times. The CDR3 sequence is CASSLWMGNTEAFF. For the CDR3, the DNA is TGCGCCAGCAGCTTGTGGATGGGGAACACTGAAGCTTTCTTT. This chain links TRBV5-1 with TRBJ1-1; D unresolved. Germline loops: CDR1 SGHRS, CDR2 YFSETQ. The CDR3 covers 14 residues. V was shortened by 1 base and J by 1 base, with 8 bases between the two germline ends.

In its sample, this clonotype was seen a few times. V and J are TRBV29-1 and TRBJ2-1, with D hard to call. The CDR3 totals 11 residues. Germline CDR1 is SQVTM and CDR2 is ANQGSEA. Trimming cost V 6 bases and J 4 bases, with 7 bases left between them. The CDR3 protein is CSVENYNEQFF. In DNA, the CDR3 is TGCAGCGTAGAGAATTACAATGAGCAGTTCTTC.

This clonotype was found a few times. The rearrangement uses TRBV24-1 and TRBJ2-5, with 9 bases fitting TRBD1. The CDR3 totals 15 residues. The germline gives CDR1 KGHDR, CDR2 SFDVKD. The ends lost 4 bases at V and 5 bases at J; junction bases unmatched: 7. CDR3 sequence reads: CATSDDGTGKETQYF. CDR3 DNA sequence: TGTGCCACCAGTGACGACGGGACAGGGAAGGAGACCCAGTACTTC.

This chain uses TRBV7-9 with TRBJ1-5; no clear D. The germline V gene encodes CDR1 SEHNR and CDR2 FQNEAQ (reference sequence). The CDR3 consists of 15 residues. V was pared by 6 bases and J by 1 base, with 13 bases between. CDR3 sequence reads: CASSGAGRSNQPQHF. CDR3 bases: TGTGCCAGCAGTGGAGCTGGGCGGAGCAATCAGCCCCAGCATTTT.

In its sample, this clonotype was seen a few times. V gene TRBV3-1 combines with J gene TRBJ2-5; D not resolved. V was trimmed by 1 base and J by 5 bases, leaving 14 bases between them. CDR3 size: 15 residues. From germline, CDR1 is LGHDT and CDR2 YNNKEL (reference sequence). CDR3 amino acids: CASSQGGNRAETQYF. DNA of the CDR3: TGTGCCAGCAGCCAAGGCGGCAACCGGGCCGAGACCCAGTACTTC.

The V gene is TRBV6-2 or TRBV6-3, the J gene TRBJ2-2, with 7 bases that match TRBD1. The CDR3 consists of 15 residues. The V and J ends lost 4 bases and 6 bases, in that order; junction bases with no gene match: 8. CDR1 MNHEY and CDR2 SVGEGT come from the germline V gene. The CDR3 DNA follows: TGTGCCAGCAGTTTGTCCGGGACAGTGCCCGGGGAGCTGTTTTTT. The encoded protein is CASSLSGTVPGELFF.

As DNA, the CDR3 is TGTGCCACCAGTGATCCCCGACAGGGCAAGCAAGAGACCCAGTACTTC. Protein sequence: CATSDPRQGKQETQYF. The genes are TRBV24-1 and TRBJ2-5, with 7 bases matching TRBD1. J gave up 2 bases and V 3 bases, and 8 bases lay outside the gene matches. The CDR3 runs to 16 residues. The V gene's germline CDR1 is KGHDR and CDR2 SFDVKD.

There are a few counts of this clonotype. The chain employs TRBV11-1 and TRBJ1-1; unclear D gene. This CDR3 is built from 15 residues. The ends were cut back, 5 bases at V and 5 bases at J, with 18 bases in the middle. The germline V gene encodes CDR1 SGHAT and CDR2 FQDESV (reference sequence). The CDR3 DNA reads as TGTGCCAGCAGCCCCCGAGAACCGACCCCAACTGAAGCTTTCTTT. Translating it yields CASSPREPTPTEAFF. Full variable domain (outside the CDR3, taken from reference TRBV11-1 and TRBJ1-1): EAEVAQSPRYKITEKSQAVAFWCDPISGHATLYWYRQILGQGPELLVQFQDESVVDDSQLPKDRFSAERLKGVDSTLKIQPAELGDSAMYLCASSPREPTPTEAFFGQGTRLTVV.

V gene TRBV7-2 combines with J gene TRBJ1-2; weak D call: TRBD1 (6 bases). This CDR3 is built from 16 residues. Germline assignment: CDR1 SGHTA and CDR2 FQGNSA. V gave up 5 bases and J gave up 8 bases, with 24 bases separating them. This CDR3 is CASSPTQGSGRSGYTF. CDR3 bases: TGTGCCAGCAGCCCAACCCAGGGGTCTGGCAGGTCGGGCTACACCTTC.

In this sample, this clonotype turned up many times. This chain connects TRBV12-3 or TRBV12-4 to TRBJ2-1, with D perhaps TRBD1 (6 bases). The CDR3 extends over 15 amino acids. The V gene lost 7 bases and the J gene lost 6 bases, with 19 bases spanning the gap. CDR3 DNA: TGTGCCAGCAATAGGGGGATGAGTAGGGTCAATGAGCAGTTCTTC. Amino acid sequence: CASNRGMSRVNEQFF.

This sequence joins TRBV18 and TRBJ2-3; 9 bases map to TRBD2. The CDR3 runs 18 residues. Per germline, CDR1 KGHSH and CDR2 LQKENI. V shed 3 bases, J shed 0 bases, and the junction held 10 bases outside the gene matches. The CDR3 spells CASSPIQAAGGSTDTQYF. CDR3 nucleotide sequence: TGTGCCAGCTCACCCATACAAGCGGCGGGAGGGAGCACAGATACGCAGTATTTT.

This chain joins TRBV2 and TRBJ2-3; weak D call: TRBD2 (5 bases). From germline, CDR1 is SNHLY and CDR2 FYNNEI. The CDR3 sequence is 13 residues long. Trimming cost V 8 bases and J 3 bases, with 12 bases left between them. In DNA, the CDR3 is TGTGCCAGCCAGAGCGAGCGGACAGATACGCAGTATTTT. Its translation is CASQSERTDTQYF.

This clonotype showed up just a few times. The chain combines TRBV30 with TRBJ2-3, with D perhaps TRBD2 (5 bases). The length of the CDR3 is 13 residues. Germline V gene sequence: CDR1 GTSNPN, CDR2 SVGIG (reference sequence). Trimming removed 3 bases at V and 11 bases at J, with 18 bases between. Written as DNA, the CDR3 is TGTGCCTGGAGCCAAAGGGAGCGCTCAGAGCAGTATTTT. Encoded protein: CAWSQRERSEQYF. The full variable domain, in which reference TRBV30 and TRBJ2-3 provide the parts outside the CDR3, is SQTIHQWPATLVQPVGSPLSLECTVEGTSNPNLYWYRQAAGRGLQLLFYSVGIGQISSEVPQNLSASRPQDRQFILSSKKLLLSDSGFYLCAWSQRERSEQYFGPGTRLTVL.

CDR3 protein: CASSQDHVGGNQPQHF. Here the CDR3 DNA reads TGCGCCAGCAGCCAAGATCATGTCGGAGGCAATCAGCCCCAGCATTTT. The genes are TRBV4-3 and TRBJ1-5; D gene unclear. V was pared by 0 bases and J by 2 bases, with 11 bases between. The CDR3 is 16 residues long. From germline, CDR1 is LGHNA and CDR2 YSLEER.

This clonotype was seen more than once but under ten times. Here the CDR3 reads CASELNGAAQETQYF. For the CDR3, the DNA is TGTGCCAGCGAGCTCAACGGGGCAGCCCAAGAGACCCAGTACTTC. This chain connects TRBV12-3 or TRBV12-4 to TRBJ2-5; D is possibly TRBD1 or TRBD2 (5 bases each). The V end was cut by 8 bases, the J end by 1 base, with 17 bases between. This CDR3 has 15 amino acids.

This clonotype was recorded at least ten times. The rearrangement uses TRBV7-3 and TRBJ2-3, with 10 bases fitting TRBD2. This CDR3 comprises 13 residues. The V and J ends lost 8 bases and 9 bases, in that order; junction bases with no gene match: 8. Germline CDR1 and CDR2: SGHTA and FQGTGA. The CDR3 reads CASGLAGEGTQYF. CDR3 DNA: TGTGCCAGCGGCCTAGCGGGAGAAGGGACGCAGTATTTT.

The CDR3 here is CASSLGPDRGLYEQYF. CDR3 nucleotide sequence: TGTGCCAGCAGTTTAGGCCCGGACAGGGGGCTCTACGAGCAGTACTTC. This chain connects TRBV27 to TRBJ2-7, with TRBD1 identical over 11 bases. CDR1 and CDR2 from the germline V gene are MNHEY and SMNVEV (reference sequence). The CDR3 spans 16 residues. V lost 2 bases to trimming and J lost 3 bases; unmatched junction nucleotides: 6.